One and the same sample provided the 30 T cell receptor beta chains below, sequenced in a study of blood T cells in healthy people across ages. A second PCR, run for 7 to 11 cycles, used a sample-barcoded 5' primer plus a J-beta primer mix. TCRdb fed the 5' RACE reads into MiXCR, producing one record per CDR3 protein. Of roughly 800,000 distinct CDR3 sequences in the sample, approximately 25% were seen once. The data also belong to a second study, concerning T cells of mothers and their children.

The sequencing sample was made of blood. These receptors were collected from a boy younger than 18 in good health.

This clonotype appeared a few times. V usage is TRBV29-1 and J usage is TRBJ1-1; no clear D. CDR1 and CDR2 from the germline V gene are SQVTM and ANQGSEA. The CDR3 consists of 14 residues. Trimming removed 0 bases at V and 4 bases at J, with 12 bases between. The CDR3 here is CSVEEFGLSTEAFF. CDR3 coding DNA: TGCAGCGTTGAAGAGTTCGGTCTCTCCACTGAAGCTTTCTTT.

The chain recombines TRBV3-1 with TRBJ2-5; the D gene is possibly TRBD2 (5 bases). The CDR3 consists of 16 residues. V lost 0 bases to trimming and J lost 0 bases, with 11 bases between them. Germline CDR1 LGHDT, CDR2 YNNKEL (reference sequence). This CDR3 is CASSQDNLADQETQYF. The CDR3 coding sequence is TGTGCCAGCAGCCAAGATAATCTAGCCGACCAAGAGACCCAGTACTTC.

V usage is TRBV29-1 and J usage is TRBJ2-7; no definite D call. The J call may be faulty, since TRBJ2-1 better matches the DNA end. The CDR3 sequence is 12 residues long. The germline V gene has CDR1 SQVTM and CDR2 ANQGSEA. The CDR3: CSVEVAYNEQFF. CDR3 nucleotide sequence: TGCAGCGTTGAAGTAGCTTACAATGAGCAGTTCTTC.

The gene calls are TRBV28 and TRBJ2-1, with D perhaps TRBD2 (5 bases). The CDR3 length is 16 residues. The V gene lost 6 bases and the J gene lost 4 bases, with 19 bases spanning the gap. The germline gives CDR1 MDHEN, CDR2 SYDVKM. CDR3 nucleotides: TGTGCCAGCAGGCGCGGGTGGGCGCTGAGTTACAATGAGCAGTTCTTC. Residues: CASRRGWALSYNEQFF.

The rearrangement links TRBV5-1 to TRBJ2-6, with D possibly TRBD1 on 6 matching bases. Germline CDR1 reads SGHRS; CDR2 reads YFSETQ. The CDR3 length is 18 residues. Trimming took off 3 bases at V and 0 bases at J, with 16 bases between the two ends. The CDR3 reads CASSSGVGAHSGANVLTF. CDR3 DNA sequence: TGCGCCAGCAGCTCTGGAGTGGGGGCGCACTCTGGGGCCAACGTCCTGACTTTC. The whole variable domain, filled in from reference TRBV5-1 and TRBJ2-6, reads KAGVTQTPRYLIKTRGQQVTLSCSPISGHRSVSWYQQTPGQGLQFLFEYFSETQRNKGNFPGRFSGRQFSNSRSEMNVSTLELGDSALYLCASSSGVGAHSGANVLTFGAGSRLTVL.

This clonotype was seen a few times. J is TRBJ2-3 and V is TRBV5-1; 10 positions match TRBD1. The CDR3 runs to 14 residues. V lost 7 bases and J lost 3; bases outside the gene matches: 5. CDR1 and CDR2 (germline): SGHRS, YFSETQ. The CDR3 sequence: CASGRDRGTDTQYF. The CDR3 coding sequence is TGCGCCAGCGGCCGGGACAGGGGAACAGATACGCAGTATTTT. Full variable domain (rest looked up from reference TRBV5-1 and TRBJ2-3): KAGVTQTPRYLIKTRGQQVTLSCSPISGHRSVSWYQQTPGQGLQFLFEYFSETQRNKGNFPGRFSGRQFSNSRSEMNVSTLELGDSALYLCASGRDRGTDTQYFGPGTRLTVL.

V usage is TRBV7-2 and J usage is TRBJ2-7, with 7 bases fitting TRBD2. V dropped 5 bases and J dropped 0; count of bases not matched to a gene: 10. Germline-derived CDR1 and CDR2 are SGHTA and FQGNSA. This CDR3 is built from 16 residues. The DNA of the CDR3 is TGTGCCAGCAGCCGCCAGACTAGCCTCGTCTCCTACGAGCAGTACTTC. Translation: CASSRQTSLVSYEQYF.

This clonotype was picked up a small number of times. CDR3 sequence: CASSVDLAGVGDEQFF. DNA of the CDR3: TGTGCCAGCAGCGTAGATCTAGCGGGGGTCGGGGATGAGCAGTTCTTC. V and J are TRBV9 and TRBJ2-7; 10 bases are shared with TRBD2. Near its end, the DNA agrees better with TRBJ2-1, so the J call may be wrong. CDR1 and CDR2 from the germline V gene are SGDLS and YYNGEE. The CDR3 is made up of 16 amino acids.

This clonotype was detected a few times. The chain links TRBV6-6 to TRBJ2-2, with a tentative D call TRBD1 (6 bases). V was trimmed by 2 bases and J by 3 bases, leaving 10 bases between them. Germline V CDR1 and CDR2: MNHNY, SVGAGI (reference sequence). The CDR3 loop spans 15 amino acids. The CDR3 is CASSYEDSHTGELFF. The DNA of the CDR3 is TGTGCCAGCAGTTACGAGGACAGTCACACCGGGGAGCTGTTTTTT.

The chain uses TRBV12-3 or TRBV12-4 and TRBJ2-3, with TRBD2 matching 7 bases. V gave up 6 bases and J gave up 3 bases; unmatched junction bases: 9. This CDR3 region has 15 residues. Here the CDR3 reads CASSPGGIRTDTQYF. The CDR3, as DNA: TGTGCCAGCAGCCCGGGAGGCATTAGGACAGATACGCAGTATTTT.

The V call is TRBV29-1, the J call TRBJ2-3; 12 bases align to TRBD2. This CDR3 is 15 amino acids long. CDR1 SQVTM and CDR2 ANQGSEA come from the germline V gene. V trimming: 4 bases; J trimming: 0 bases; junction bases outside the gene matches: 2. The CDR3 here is CSVAGTSGSTDTQYF. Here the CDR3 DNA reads TGCAGCGTTGCCGGGACTAGCGGGAGCACAGATACGCAGTATTTT.

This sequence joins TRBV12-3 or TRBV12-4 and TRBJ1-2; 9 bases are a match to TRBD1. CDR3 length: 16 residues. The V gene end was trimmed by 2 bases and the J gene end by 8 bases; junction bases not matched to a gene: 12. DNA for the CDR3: TGTGCCAGCAGTTTAACGCTAAGAGGGACAGGGTACGGCTACACCTTC. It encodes CASSLTLRGTGYGYTF.

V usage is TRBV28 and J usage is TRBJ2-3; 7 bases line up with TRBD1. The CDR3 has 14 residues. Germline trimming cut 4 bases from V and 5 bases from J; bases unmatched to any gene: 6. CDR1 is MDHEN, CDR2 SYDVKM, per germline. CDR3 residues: CASSSTGVGDTQYF. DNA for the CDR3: TGTGCCAGCAGTTCTACAGGGGTGGGAGATACGCAGTATTTT.

The CDR3 DNA reads as TGTGCCAGCAGCTTAGCTTTGGTTTCAGGGAGGGAGACCCAGTACTTC. Translation gives CASSLALVSGRETQYF. V is TRBV7-8 and J is TRBJ2-5; weak D call: TRBD2 (6 bases). The V and J ends lost 0 bases and 5 bases respectively, with 16 bases between them. The germline gives CDR1 SGHVS, CDR2 FQNEAQ. The CDR3 loop spans 16 amino acids.

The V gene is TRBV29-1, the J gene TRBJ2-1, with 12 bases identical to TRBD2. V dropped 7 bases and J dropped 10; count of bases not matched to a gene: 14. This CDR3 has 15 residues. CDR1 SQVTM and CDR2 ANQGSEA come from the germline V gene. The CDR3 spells CSGRVSTSGGGEQFF. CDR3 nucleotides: TGCAGCGGGCGGGTCTCGACTAGCGGGGGAGGAGAGCAGTTCTTC.

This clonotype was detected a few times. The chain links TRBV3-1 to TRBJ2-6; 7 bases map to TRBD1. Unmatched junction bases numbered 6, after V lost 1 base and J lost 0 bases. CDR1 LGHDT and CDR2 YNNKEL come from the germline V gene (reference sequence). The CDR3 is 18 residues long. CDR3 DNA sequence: TGTGCCAGCAGCCAAGGAGGGACAGAGAGCTCTGGGGCCAACGTCCTGACTTTC. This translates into CASSQGGTESSGANVLTF. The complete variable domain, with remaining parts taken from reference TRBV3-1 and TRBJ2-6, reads DTAVSQTPKYLVTQMGNDKSIKCEQNLGHDTMYWYKQDSKKFLKIMFSYNNKELIINETVPNRFSPKSPDKAHLNLHINSLELGDSAVYFCASSQGGTESSGANVLTFGAGSRLTVL.

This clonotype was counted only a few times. The CDR3 here is CASGTGDSYNEQFF. In nucleotides, the CDR3 is TGTGCCAGCGGCACAGGAGACTCCTACAATGAGCAGTTCTTC. V usage is TRBV9 and J usage is TRBJ2-1, with D possibly TRBD1 on 5 matching bases. Trimming took 7 bases from V and 0 from J, leaving 11 bases between them. Germline V gives CDR1 SGDLS, CDR2 YYNGEE. This CDR3 region has 14 residues.

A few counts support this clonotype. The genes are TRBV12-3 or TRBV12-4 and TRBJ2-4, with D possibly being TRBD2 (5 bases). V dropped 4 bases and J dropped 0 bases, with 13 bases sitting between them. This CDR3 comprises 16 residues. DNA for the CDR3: TGTGCCAGCAGTTCGACGGAGGAATTAGCCAAAAACATTCAGTACTTC. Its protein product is CASSSTEELAKNIQYF.

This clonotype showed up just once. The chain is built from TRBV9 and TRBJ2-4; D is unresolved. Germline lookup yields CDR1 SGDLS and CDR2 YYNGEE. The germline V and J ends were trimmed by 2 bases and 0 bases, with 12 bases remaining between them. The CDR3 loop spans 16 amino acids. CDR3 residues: CASSVLGYIAKNIQYF. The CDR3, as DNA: TGTGCCAGCAGCGTGTTGGGATACATAGCCAAAAACATTCAGTACTTC.

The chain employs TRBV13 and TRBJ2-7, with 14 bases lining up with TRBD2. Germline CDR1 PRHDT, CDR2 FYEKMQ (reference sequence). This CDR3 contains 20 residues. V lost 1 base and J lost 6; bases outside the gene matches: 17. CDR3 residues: CASSLDPKGLAGAPYSEQYF. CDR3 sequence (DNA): TGTGCCAGCAGCTTAGACCCGAAGGGACTAGCGGGGGCCCCCTATAGCGAGCAGTACTTC.

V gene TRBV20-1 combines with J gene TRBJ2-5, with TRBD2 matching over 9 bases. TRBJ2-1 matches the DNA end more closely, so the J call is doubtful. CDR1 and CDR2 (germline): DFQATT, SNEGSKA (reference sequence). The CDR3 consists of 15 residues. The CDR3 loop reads CSALAGPSSYNEQFF. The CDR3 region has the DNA TGCAGTGCTCTAGCGGGACCCAGCTCCTACAATGAGCAGTTCTTC.

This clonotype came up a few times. CDR3 sequence (DNA): TGCGCCAGCAGCCAAGATGGGGACAGAAATGAAAAACTGTTTTTT. Encoded protein: CASSQDGDRNEKLFF. The gene calls are TRBV4-3 and TRBJ1-4; 7 bases are shared with TRBD1. V trimming: 0 bases; J trimming: 5 bases; junction bases outside the gene matches: 3. Germline-derived CDR1 and CDR2 are LGHNA and YSLEER. The CDR3 is 15 residues long.

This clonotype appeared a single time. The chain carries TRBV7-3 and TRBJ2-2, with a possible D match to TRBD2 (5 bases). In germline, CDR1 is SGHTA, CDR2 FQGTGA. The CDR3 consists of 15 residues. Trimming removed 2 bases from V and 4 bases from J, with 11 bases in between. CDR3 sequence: CASSLSSGFTGELFF. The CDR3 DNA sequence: TGTGCCAGCAGCTTATCTTCGGGGTTCACCGGGGAGCTGTTTTTT.

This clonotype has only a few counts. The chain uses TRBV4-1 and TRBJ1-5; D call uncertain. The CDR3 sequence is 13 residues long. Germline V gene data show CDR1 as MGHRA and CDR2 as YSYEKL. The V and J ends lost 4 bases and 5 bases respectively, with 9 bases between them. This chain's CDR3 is CASSLTYYQPQHF. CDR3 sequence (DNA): TGCGCCAGCAGCCTTACTTATTATCAGCCCCAGCATTTT.

The CDR3 region is CSVSGTGSSVEQYF. The CDR3 DNA reads as TGCAGCGTCTCCGGGACAGGGTCCTCTGTCGAGCAGTACTTC. The V and J genes are TRBV29-1 and TRBJ2-7, with 9 bases that match TRBD1. Trimming removed 6 bases from V and 6 bases from J; junction bases left unmatched: 12. The CDR3 consists of 14 residues. From germline, CDR1 is SQVTM and CDR2 ANQGSEA.

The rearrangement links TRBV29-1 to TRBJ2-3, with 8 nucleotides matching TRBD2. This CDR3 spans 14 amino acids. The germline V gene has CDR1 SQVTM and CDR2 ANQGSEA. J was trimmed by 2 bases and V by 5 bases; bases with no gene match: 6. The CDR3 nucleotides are TGCAGCGTTCCCCTAGCGGGCAACACAGATACGCAGTATTTT. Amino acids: CSVPLAGNTDTQYF.

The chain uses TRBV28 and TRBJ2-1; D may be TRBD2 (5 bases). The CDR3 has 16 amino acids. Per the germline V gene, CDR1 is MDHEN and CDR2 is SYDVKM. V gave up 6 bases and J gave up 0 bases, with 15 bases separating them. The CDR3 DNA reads TGTGCCAGCAGAAGGACCGGGGATAGCTCCTACAATGAGCAGTTCTTC. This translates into CASRRTGDSSYNEQFF. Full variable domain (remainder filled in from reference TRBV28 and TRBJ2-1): DVKVTQSSRYLVKRTGEKVFLECVQDMDHENMFWYRQDPGLGLRLIYFSYDVKMKEKGDIPEGYSVSREKKERFSLILESASTNQTSMYLCASRRTGDSSYNEQFFGPGTRLTVL.

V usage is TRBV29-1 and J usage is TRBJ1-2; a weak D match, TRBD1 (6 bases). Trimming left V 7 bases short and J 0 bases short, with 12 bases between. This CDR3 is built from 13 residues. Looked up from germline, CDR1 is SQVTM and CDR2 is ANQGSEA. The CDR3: CSARTEANYGYTF. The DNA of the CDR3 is TGCAGCGCTAGGACAGAAGCTAACTATGGCTACACCTTC.

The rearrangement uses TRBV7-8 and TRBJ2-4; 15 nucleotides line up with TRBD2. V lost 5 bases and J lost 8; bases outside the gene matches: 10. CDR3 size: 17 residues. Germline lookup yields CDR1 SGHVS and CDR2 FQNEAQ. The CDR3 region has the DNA TGTGCCAGCAGCGCGCCAGGACTAGCGGGAGGGCGGGACATTCAGTACTTC. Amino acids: CASSAPGLAGGRDIQYF.

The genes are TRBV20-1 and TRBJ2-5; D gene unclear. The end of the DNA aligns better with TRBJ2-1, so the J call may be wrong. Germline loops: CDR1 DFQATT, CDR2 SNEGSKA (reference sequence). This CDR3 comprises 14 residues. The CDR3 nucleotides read TGCAGTGCGGGCGCACGTATAATCTACAATGAGCAGTTCTTC. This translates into CSAGARIIYNEQFF.